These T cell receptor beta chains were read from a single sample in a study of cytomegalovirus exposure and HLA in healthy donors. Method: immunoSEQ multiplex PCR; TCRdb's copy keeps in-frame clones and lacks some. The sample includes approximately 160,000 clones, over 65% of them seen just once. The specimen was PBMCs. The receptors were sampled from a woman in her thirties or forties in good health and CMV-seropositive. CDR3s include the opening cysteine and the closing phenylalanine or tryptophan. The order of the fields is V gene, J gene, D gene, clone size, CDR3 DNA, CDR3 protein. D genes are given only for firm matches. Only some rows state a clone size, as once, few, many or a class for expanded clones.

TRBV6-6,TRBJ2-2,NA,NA,TGTGCCAGCAGTTATGAGGGGGGGCTCTCCGGGGAGCTGTTTTTT,CASSYEGGLSGELFF
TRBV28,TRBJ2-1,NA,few,TGTGCCAGCAGTTTAGGGCAGCCTGTGAGGCAGTTCTTC,CASSLGQPVRQFF
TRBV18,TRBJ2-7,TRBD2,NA,TGTGCCAGCTCACCACCCGAGCGGGGCTCCTACGAGCAGTACTTC,CASSPPERGSYEQYF
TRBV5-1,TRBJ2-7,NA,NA,TGCGCCAGCAGCTTGTATGGACGAGACTACGAGCAGTACTTC,CASSLYGRDYEQYF
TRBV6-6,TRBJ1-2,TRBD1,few,TGTGCCAGCAGAACAGGGGGCTCAGACTATGGCTACACCTTC,CASRTGGSDYGYTF
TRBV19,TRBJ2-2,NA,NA,TGTGCCAGTAATGGGGGGGCGGCGAACACCGGGGAGCTGTTTTTT,CASNGGAANTGELFF
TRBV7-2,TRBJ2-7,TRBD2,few,TGTGCCAGCAGCTTAGGGAGGACTAGCGGGAGGGCTGATCCGGGGGAGCAGTACTTC,CASSLGRTSGRADPGEQYF
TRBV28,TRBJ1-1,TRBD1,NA,TGTGCCAGCAGTTCTAACCCAGGGGGCGGTGGCAGCACTGAAGCTTTCTTT,CASSSNPGGGGSTEAFF
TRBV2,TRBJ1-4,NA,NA,TGTGCCAGCAGTGAAGGAGGGAGGAAACTGTTTTTT,CASSEGGRKLFF
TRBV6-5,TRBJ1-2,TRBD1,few,TGTGCCAGCAGTTCTCGGGACAGCGAGCCCTATGGCTACACCTTC,CASSSRDSEPYGYTF
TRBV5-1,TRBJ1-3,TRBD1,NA,TGCGCCAGCACCCTGACCCCCAATACAGGGGTTGCCGGAAACACCATATATTTT,CASTLTPNTGVAGNTIYF